This is a list of T cell receptor beta chains from one sample in a study of blood T cell repertoires in COVID-19. TCRdb keeps only in-frame clones here, not all; method: immunoSEQ multiplex PCR. The sample lists roughly 190,000 clones; more than 70% were seen once. Sequenced sample: peripheral blood. The source of these receptors is a human donor in a cohort sampled during active COVID-19. Both conserved end residues are part of each CDR3. The D gene is left open where the match is weak. Size tells how often a clone was seen (once, few, many) or the class of an expanded clone, and some rows leave it out.

size: NA
length: 14
V: TRBV6-2/TRBV6-3
D: NA
J: TRBJ2-2
DNA: TGTGCCAGCAGTTACTCACGGGTCACCGGGGAGCTGTTTTTT
CDR3: CASSYSRVTGELFF

size: NA
length: 16
V: TRBV28
D: TRBD1
J: TRBJ2-5
DNA: TGTGCCAGCAGTCCAACCAACACAGGGGGCCGAGAGACCCAGTACTTC
CDR3: CASSPTNTGGRETQYF

size: NA
length: 14
V: TRBV5-5
D: NA
J: TRBJ2-2
DNA: TGTGCCAGCAGCGCCGAACGTAGATCCGGGGAGCTGTTTTTT
CDR3: CASSAERRSGELFF

size: NA
length: 15
V: TRBV28
D: NA
J: TRBJ1-5
DNA: TGTGCCAGCAGTTTGGGGGGGTATTCCCAGGGGCCCCAGCATTTT
CDR3: CASSLGGYSQGPQHF

size: NA
length: 12
V: TRBV24-1
D: NA
J: TRBJ1-5
DNA: TGTGCCACCAGTGACCCAAATCAGCCCCAGCATTTT
CDR3: CATSDPNQPQHF

size: NA
length: 16
V: TRBV19
D: NA
J: TRBJ2-5
DNA: TGTGCCAGTAGTAGGGAGGCAGGGGGTTTGTTGGAGACCCAGTACTTC
CDR3: CASSREAGGLLETQYF

size: NA
length: 14
V: TRBV7-2
D: NA
J: TRBJ2-5
DNA: TGTGCCAGCAGCTTCGAAGGACTTGGGGAGACCCAGTACTTC
CDR3: CASSFEGLGETQYF

size: NA
length: 15
V: TRBV19
D: NA
J: TRBJ1-5
DNA: TGTGCCAGTAGTATTTATTTTCGGAGGAATCAGCCCCAGCATTTT
CDR3: CASSIYFRRNQPQHF

size: NA
length: 14
V: TRBV5-1
D: NA
J: TRBJ2-7
DNA: TGCGCCAGCAGCTTGGTCGGGGGAACCTACGAGCAGTACTTC
CDR3: CASSLVGGTYEQYF

size: NA
length: 14
V: TRBV2
D: TRBD1
J: TRBJ1-1
DNA: TGTGCCAGCAGAAGACAGGGGAGGGACACTGAAGCTTTCTTT
CDR3: CASRRQGRDTEAFF

size: few
length: 18
V: TRBV5-6
D: TRBD1
J: TRBJ2-7
DNA: TGTGCCAGCAGCTTAAAAGTGGGACAGGGACTTTCCGCCTACGAGCAGTACTTC
CDR3: CASSLKVGQGLSAYEQYF

size: NA
length: 15
V: TRBV6-5
D: TRBD1
J: TRBJ2-7
DNA: TGTGCCAGCAGTTACGGGGACAGGGGGACCTACGAGCAGTACTTC
CDR3: CASSYGDRGTYEQYF

size: NA
length: 14
V: TRBV6-5
D: TRBD1
J: TRBJ1-1
DNA: TGTGCCAGCAGTTGGGACAGAATTAACACTGAAGCTTTCTTT
CDR3: CASSWDRINTEAFF

size: NA
length: 16
V: TRBV7-2
D: TRBD1
J: TRBJ1-6
DNA: TGTACCAGCAGCTCCTGGGGTACAGGGGGTGGTTCACCCCTCCACTTT
CDR3: CTSSSWGTGGGSPLHF

size: NA
length: 15
V: TRBV7-2
D: TRBD1
J: TRBJ1-4
DNA: TGTGCCAGCAGCTTACGACAGGGAAAGAGTGAAAAACTGTTTTTT
CDR3: CASSLRQGKSEKLFF

size: NA
length: 16
V: TRBV18
D: TRBD1
J: TRBJ2-2
DNA: TGTGCCAGCTCACCGCAAACCACAGGGGGTGCCGGGGAGCTGTTTTTT
CDR3: CASSPQTTGGAGELFF

size: NA
length: 16
V: TRBV12-5
D: TRBD1
J: TRBJ1-2
DNA: TGTGCTAGTGGCTACCCCGACAGGGAGCTAAGCTATGGCTACACCTTC
CDR3: CASGYPDRELSYGYTF

size: NA
length: 14
V: TRBV10-1
D: NA
J: TRBJ2-4
DNA: TGCGCCAGCAGCTCCTCGGGAGTTAAAAACATTCAGTACTTC
CDR3: CASSSSGVKNIQYF

size: NA
length: 15
V: TRBV2
D: TRBD2
J: TRBJ2-7
DNA: TGTGCCAGCAGACCCGGACTAGCGGGAGGCTACGAGCAGTACTTC
CDR3: CASRPGLAGGYEQYF

size: NA
length: 20
V: TRBV4-2
D: TRBD2
J: TRBJ2-1
DNA: TGTGCCAGCAGCCAAGAATTCTGGGGAGGGACTAGCGGGAGTCTAAATGAGCAGTTCTTC
CDR3: CASSQEFWGGTSGSLNEQFF

size: once
length: 17
V: TRBV2
D: NA
J: TRBJ1-6
DNA: TGTGCCAGCAGTGGGGGTGGCGGGGGCAACCGCAATTCACCCCTCCACTTT
CDR3: CASSGGGGGNRNSPLHF

size: NA
length: 17
V: TRBV2
D: TRBD2
J: TRBJ2-5
DNA: TGTGCCAGCAGGAAGGCCCTAGCGGGAGTGGACCAAGAGACCCAGTACTTC
CDR3: CASRKALAGVDQETQYF

size: NA
length: 15
V: TRBV18
D: NA
J: TRBJ1-1
DNA: TGTGCCAGCTCACCGTCGGACACCCCGAGGACTGAAGCTTTCTTT
CDR3: CASSPSDTPRTEAFF

size: NA
length: 16
V: TRBV10-1
D: TRBD2
J: TRBJ2-2
DNA: TGCGCCAGCAGAGGGGGACTAGCGGGAGAATCCGGGGAGCTGTTTTTT
CDR3: CASRGGLAGESGELFF

size: NA
length: 12
V: TRBV7-9
D: NA
J: TRBJ2-7
DNA: TGTGCCAGCAGCTTAACTATCTACGAGCAGTACTTC
CDR3: CASSLTIYEQYF

size: NA
length: 14
V: TRBV27
D: TRBD1
J: TRBJ1-4
DNA: TGTGCCAGCAGTGGGACAGGGGTAGGAGAAAAACTGTTTTTT
CDR3: CASSGTGVGEKLFF

size: NA
length: 15
V: TRBV9
D: NA
J: TRBJ1-5
DNA: TGTGCCAGCAGCGGGGGCGGGGTGGCGGGACAGCCCCAGCATTTT
CDR3: CASSGGGVAGQPQHF

size: NA
length: 14
V: TRBV3-1/TRBV3-2
D: TRBD1
J: TRBJ2-7
DNA: TGTGCCAGCAGCCAAGAAAAGGGGGCGGTCGAGCAGTACTTC
CDR3: CASSQEKGAVEQYF

size: NA
length: 15
V: TRBV7-2
D: NA
J: TRBJ2-1
DNA: TGTGCCAGCAGCTTAGTGTCGGGGGGCAACAATGAGCAGTTCTTC
CDR3: CASSLVSGGNNEQFF

size: NA
length: 17
V: TRBV7-6
D: TRBD1
J: TRBJ2-7
DNA: TGTGCCAGCAGCCCCGTTCCGGGACAGGGGGCCCGGAGCGAGCAGTACTTC
CDR3: CASSPVPGQGARSEQYF

size: NA
length: 14
V: TRBV30
D: NA
J: TRBJ1-4
DNA: TGTGCCTGGAGTGTGAGAAGAATAAATGAAAAACTGTTTTTT
CDR3: CAWSVRRINEKLFF

size: NA
length: 15
V: TRBV27
D: TRBD2
J: TRBJ2-2
DNA: TGTGCCAGCAGGGGGGGGACGACGAACACCGGGGAGCTGTTTTTT
CDR3: CASRGGTTNTGELFF

size: NA
length: 17
V: TRBV5-4
D: TRBD2
J: TRBJ2-3
DNA: TGTGCCAGCAGCCTACCGACTAGCGGAGACGCCATGGATACGCAGTATTTT
CDR3: CASSLPTSGDAMDTQYF

size: NA
length: 15
V: TRBV6-6
D: TRBD2
J: TRBJ2-7
DNA: TGTGCCAGCAGCGCCCTAGCGGGAGTATCCTACGAGCAGTACTTC
CDR3: CASSALAGVSYEQYF

size: NA
length: 17
V: TRBV7-9
D: NA
J: TRBJ2-3
DNA: TGTGCCAGCAGCTTAGTTGGACTGTCGACTAGCACAGATACGCAGTATTTT
CDR3: CASSLVGLSTSTDTQYF

size: NA
length: 16
V: TRBV5-6
D: TRBD1
J: TRBJ1-4
DNA: TGTGCCAGCAGCTTGTGGGGGACAGGAGGTATGAAGAAACTGTTTTTT
CDR3: CASSLWGTGGMKKLFF

size: NA
length: 15
V: TRBV7-7
D: TRBD1
J: TRBJ2-5
DNA: TGTGCCAGCAGCTTAGGTACAGGGGGCTTGGAGACCCAGTACTTC
CDR3: CASSLGTGGLETQYF

size: NA
length: 16
V: TRBV18
D: TRBD2
J: TRBJ2-3
DNA: TGTGCCAGCTCGCGTTCTAGCGGGGGGGCCTCAGATACGCAGTATTTT
CDR3: CASSRSSGGASDTQYF

size: once
length: 15
V: TRBV4-1
D: NA
J: TRBJ1-2
DNA: TGCGCCAGCAGCCAAGAAGAGACTCTCCCCTATGGCTACACCTTC
CDR3: CASSQEETLPYGYTF

size: NA
length: 15
V: TRBV23-1
D: TRBD1
J: TRBJ1-2
DNA: TGCGCCAGCATCCAGGGGGACAGACATAACTATGGCTACACCTTC
CDR3: CASIQGDRHNYGYTF

size: few
length: 12
V: TRBV20-1
D: NA
J: TRBJ1-5
DNA: TGCAGTGCTAGTGGAGGGTCTCAGCCCCAGCATTTT
CDR3: CSASGGSQPQHF

size: NA
length: 18
V: TRBV7-8
D: TRBD2
J: TRBJ2-7
DNA: TGTGCCAGCAGCTTAGCCCCTGGGCTAGCGGGAGTAGCATACGAGCAGTACTTC
CDR3: CASSLAPGLAGVAYEQYF

size: NA
length: 17
V: TRBV3-1/TRBV3-2
D: TRBD2
J: TRBJ2-5
DNA: TGTGCCAGCAGCCATGGACTAGCGGGAGGGGCCTTCGAGACCCAGTACTTC
CDR3: CASSHGLAGGAFETQYF

size: NA
length: 13
V: TRBV5-5
D: NA
J: TRBJ2-7
DNA: TGTGCCAGCAGCAGTTCGCAATGGAGGGAGCAGTACTTC
CDR3: CASSSSQWREQYF

size: NA
length: 13
V: TRBV6-5
D: NA
J: TRBJ1-5
DNA: TGTGCCAGCAGTATCCATTGGGAGCAGCCCCAGCATTTT
CDR3: CASSIHWEQPQHF

size: NA
length: 15
V: TRBV7-2
D: TRBD1
J: TRBJ1-6
DNA: TGTGCCAGCAGCCCCCGGGACAGGGCCAATTCACCCCTCCACTTT
CDR3: CASSPRDRANSPLHF